Listed below are T cell receptor beta chains from one sample, sequenced in a study of blood T cell repertoires in COVID-19. Clones were read by immunoSEQ multiplex PCR, and TCRdb kept only the in-frame ones, dropping some. The sample lists 200,000 or so clones, approximately 82% occurring once. The material sequenced was peripheral blood. All receptors derive from a human donor with acute or convalescent COVID-19. The donor label of this sample is uncertain. Both conserved end residues are part of each CDR3. D genes are given only for firm matches. Clone size appears in some rows only: once, few, many, or a class for an expanded clone.

D gene	V gene	CDR3 length	clone size	J gene	CDR3 DNA	CDR3 protein
NA	TRBV28	14	NA	TRBJ2-7	TGTGCCAGCAGTTTAGAGGCGGGAAGGAACGAGCAGTACTTC	CASSLEAGRNEQYF
NA	TRBV6-5	13	once	TRBJ1-1	TGTGCCAGCAGTTACGGGACTTACACTGAAGCTTTCTTT	CASSYGTYTEAFF
NA	TRBV2	15	NA	TRBJ1-4	TGTGCCAGCAGCCGGGACATTGCAACTAATGAAAAACTGTTTTTT	CASSRDIATNEKLFF
TRBD1	TRBV28	17	NA	TRBJ2-6	TGTGCCAGCAGCCCGGGACAGGGCCGGACTGGGGCCAACGTCCTGACTTTC	CASSPGQGRTGANVLTF
TRBD1	TRBV4-3	17	NA	TRBJ2-4	TGCGCCAGCAGCCGAGGGACAGCGGACTTAGCCAAAAACATTCAGTACTTC	CASSRGTADLAKNIQYF
NA	TRBV3-1/TRBV3-2	14	once	TRBJ2-1	TGTGCCAGCAGCCAGTTCCGGGAATATAATGAGCAGTTCTTC	CASSQFREYNEQFF
NA	TRBV27	16	NA	TRBJ1-3	TGTGCCAGCAGTTTGGGGCCTTCAATTGGTGGAAACACCATATATTTT	CASSLGPSIGGNTIYF
NA	TRBV4-2	18	NA	TRBJ1-6	TGTGCCAGCAGCCAAGATCAGGGTATGAGCTCCTATAATTCACCCCTCCACTTT	CASSQDQGMSSYNSPLHF
NA	TRBV19	15	once	TRBJ1-3	TGTGCCAGTAGTATCTCAGGAACCACTGGAAACACCATATATTTT	CASSISGTTGNTIYF
TRBD1	TRBV7-9	15	NA	TRBJ1-5	TGTGCCAGCAGCTCAGGACAGGGGTTACATCAGCCCCAGCATTTT	CASSSGQGLHQPQHF
TRBD1	TRBV27	15	NA	TRBJ2-7	TGTGCCAGCAGTGCCACCGGGACAGGGCTTGACGAGCAGTACTTC	CASSATGTGLDEQYF
TRBD2	TRBV14	20	NA	TRBJ2-1	TGTGCCAGCAGCCAAGAAGGGACTAGCGGGAGGGTCGGACCATACAATGAGCAGTTCTTC	CASSQEGTSGRVGPYNEQFF